The present T cell receptor (beta chain) was sequenced within a study of shared clonotypes between healthy human individuals. Data came from immunoSEQ multiplex PCR; TCRdb stores just in-frame clones and leaves some out. The sample lists about 2.2 million clones; roughly 95% were seen once. As defined, naive CD8 cells were CD45RO-negative and positively selected for CCR7, with terminally differentiated effector memory CD45RA+ cells excluded. This sequence was found in a man younger than 35 in good health. Some clones in this sample may be carry-over from other donors' samples. Input material: naive CD8+ T cells from PBMCs.

CDR3 residues: CASSHPGAGGIPGITGELFF. The CDR3 bases are TGTGCCAGCAGCCATCCAGGGGCGGGAGGGATTCCGGGAATCACCGGGGAGCTGTTTTTT. The chain uses TRBV9 and TRBJ2-2; 9 bases align to TRBD2. V shed 4 bases and J 4 bases; nucleotides not matched to a gene: 20. The CDR3 is 20 amino acids. Germline CDR1 is SGDLS and CDR2 is YYNGEE.